The next 16 T cell receptor beta chains were all read from a single sample in a study of tumor and adjacent non-tumor tissue in lung cancer. RNA was extracted from bulk tissue without any cell sorting. TCRbeta libraries were built with three rounds of nested PCR, modified from ARM-PCR. TCRdb fed the multiplex PCR reads into MiXCR, producing one record per CDR3 protein. The table shows some 120,000 distinct CDR3 sequences, with about 66% occurring only once. The sample was lung tumor tissue. The receptors derive from a man aged 25 to 45 with non-small cell lung cancer.

This clonotype was picked up many times. The V and J genes are TRBV6-2 or TRBV6-3 and TRBJ2-2; D unresolved. V lost 6 bases to trimming and J lost 1 base, with 9 bases between them. CDR1 and CDR2 from the germline V gene are MNHEY and SVGEGT. The CDR3 consists of 14 residues. CDR3 DNA: TGTGCCAGCAGCTACAGCTTGAACACCGGGGAGCTGTTTTTT. It encodes CASSYSLNTGELFF.

This clonotype was seen once. The V call is TRBV4-3, the J call TRBJ1-5, with D perhaps TRBD1 (5 bases). The CDR3 is 15 amino acids. Per germline, CDR1 LGHNA and CDR2 YSLEER. The ends were cut back, 0 bases at V and 7 bases at J, with 13 bases in the middle. CDR3 loop: CASSQDGAGQQPQHF. The CDR3 DNA reads as TGCGCCAGCAGCCAAGATGGGGCTGGTCAGCAGCCCCAGCATTTT.

As regards this clonotype: At one end, the junction sequence differs from germline, possibly due to a read error. This chain joins TRBV4-1 and TRBJ2-7; no definite D call. The CDR3 has 17 amino acids. CDR1 is MGHRA and CDR2 is YSYEKL in the germline V gene. Here the CDR3 reads CANSQDLAILGISEQYF. The CDR3 DNA sequence: TGCGCCAACAGCCAAGACCTCGCAATTCTAGGCATCTCCGAGCAGTACTTC.

This clonotype was seen just once. The chain is built from TRBV12-3 or TRBV12-4 and TRBJ1-1, with 10 bases matching TRBD1. This CDR3 is 13 amino acids long. Here the CDR3 DNA reads TGTGCGACCAGCCGGACAGGGGGGACTGAAGCTTTCTTT. This encodes CATSRTGGTEAFF.

The chain recombines TRBV11-3 with TRBJ2-5, with D tentatively TRBD2 (6 bases). The CDR3 length is 15 residues. CDR1 and CDR2 (germline): SGHNT, YENEEA. V lost 3 bases and J lost 7, with 18 bases in between. The CDR3 here is CASSFITGTGVTQYF. CDR3 nucleotides: TGTGCCAGCAGCTTTATAACCGGGACGGGAGTGACCCAGTACTTC.

As for this clonotype: Without the conserved terminal phenylalanine or tryptophan, this CDR3 likely stems from a read error. V and J are TRBV4-2 and TRBJ1-1; no definite D call. Germline CDR1 and CDR2: LGHNA and YNFKEQ. The CDR3 consists of 12 residues. V was clipped by 0 bases and J by 9 bases, with 8 bases between them. This CDR3 is CASSQEDGKAFT. CDR3 coding DNA: TGTGCCAGCAGCCAAGAGGACGGGAAAGCTTTCACT.

This clonotype was seen only a few times. The chain employs TRBV13 and TRBJ1-5, with a weak D call TRBD1 (5 bases). The V and J ends lost 1 base and 7 bases respectively, with 8 bases between them. From germline, CDR1 is PRHDT and CDR2 FYEKMQ (reference sequence). The CDR3 consists of 13 residues. CDR3 region: CASSLAREQPQHF. CDR3 nucleotide sequence: TGTGCCAGCAGCTTAGCCAGGGAGCAGCCCCAGCATTTT.

The chain links TRBV11-1 to TRBJ2-1; D is perhaps TRBD1 (5 bases). Germline lookup yields CDR1 SGHAT and CDR2 FQDESV (reference sequence). Trimming stripped 10 bases from V and 6 bases from J, with 16 bases between. This CDR3 comprises 13 residues. CDR3 residues: CANRQTAANEQFF. Here the CDR3 DNA reads TGTGCCAACCGACAGACAGCCGCCAATGAGCAGTTCTTC.

With respect to this clonotype: The junction and the germline gene differ at one end; a read error may be behind it. The chain's CDR3 is CGSSGRQGQPQHF. CDR3 sequence (DNA): TGTGGCAGCAGTGGCCGACAGGGGCAGCCCCAGCATTTT. This rearrangement joins TRBV6-1 to TRBJ1-5, with TRBD1 identical over 8 bases. The germline CDR1 and CDR2 sequences are MNHNS and SASEGT. This CDR3 has 13 residues.

This chain links TRBV11-1 with TRBJ1-2; 9 bases agree with TRBD1. CDR1 is SGHAT and CDR2 is FQDESV in the germline V gene (reference sequence). The CDR3 is 15 residues long. The V gene end was trimmed by 6 bases and the J gene end by 6 bases; junction bases not matched to a gene: 11. The CDR3: CASRLTTGGTDGYTF. CDR3 DNA: TGTGCCAGCAGACTCACGACAGGGGGGACTGATGGCTACACCTTC.

This clonotype was recorded at least ten times. The chain is built from TRBV12-3 or TRBV12-4 and TRBJ1-2; D unclear. The CDR3 sequence is 14 residues long. Trimming left V 2 bases short and J 3 bases short, with 10 bases between. The CDR3 sequence: CASSLLGPDYGYTF. CDR3 in DNA: TGTGCCAGCAGTTTACTTGGACCAGACTATGGCTACACCTTC.

A remark on this clonotype: Just one base apart from a much larger clone, this may be a read error. The conserved closing phenylalanine or tryptophan is absent in this CDR3, likely reflecting a read error. The chain joins TRBV20-1 to TRBJ2-5; TRBD2 aligns across 9 bases. From germline, CDR1 is DFQATT and CDR2 SNEGSKA (reference sequence). V lost 0 bases, J lost 3 bases, and 8 bases stayed unmatched. CDR3 size: 16 residues. The CDR3 is CSAREAWASGEETQYL. The CDR3 bases are TGCAGTGCTAGAGAGGCTTGGGCTAGCGGGGAAGAGACCCAGTACTTA.

This clonotype was detected many times. The V gene is TRBV11-3, the J gene TRBJ2-1; tentatively, D is TRBD1 (6 bases). The CDR3 extends over 17 amino acids. The germline gives CDR1 SGHNT, CDR2 YENEEA. The V and J ends lost 4 bases and 0 bases respectively, with 16 bases between them. In nucleotides, the CDR3 is TGTGCCAGCAGCTCTAGGGACATTACGAGCTCCTACAATGAGCAGTTCTTC. Its protein is CASSSRDITSSYNEQFF.

This clonotype was detected many times. The V call is TRBV5-4, the J call TRBJ2-3; TRBD2 agrees at 11 bases. The CDR3 runs to 15 residues. From germline, CDR1 is SGHNT and CDR2 YYREEE (reference sequence). The junction had 7 bases not matched to a gene; V was cut back by 4 bases and J by 6 bases. CDR3 in DNA: TGTGCCAGCAGCCCCCCACTAGCGGGAGTTGATACGCAGTATTTT. The encoded protein is CASSPPLAGVDTQYF.

Points on this clonotype: With a much larger clone just one base away, this may be a read error. The chain joins TRBV5-4 to TRBJ1-3; D is unresolved. Germline V gene data show CDR1 as SGHNT and CDR2 as YYREEE (reference sequence). This CDR3 region has 15 residues. CDR3 amino acids: CASSFPGGAGNIIYF. DNA for the CDR3: TGTGCCAGCAGCTTTCCTGGAGGAGCTGGAAACATCATATATTTT.

This chain uses TRBV30 with TRBJ1-3; D gene unclear. The CDR3 has 12 residues. With 3 bases removed from V and 0 bases from J, the gap between germline ends came to 3 bases. The V gene's germline CDR1 is GTSNPN and CDR2 SVGIG (reference sequence). In nucleotides, the CDR3 is TGTGCCTGGAGCAGCTCTGGAAACACCATATATTTT. It codes for CAWSSSGNTIYF.